This is a list of T cell receptor beta chains from one sample in a study of T cells in Graves' hyperthyroidism and ophthalmopathy. TCRdb fed the multiplex PCR reads into MiXCR, producing one record per CDR3 protein. Of 600,000 to 650,000 distinct CDR3 sequences listed, around 15% are singletons. The sample taken for sequencing was blood. The receptors derive from a woman aged 25 to 45 with Graves' hyperthyroidism. CDR3s include the opening cysteine and the closing phenylalanine or tryptophan. D genes are given only for firm matches. Clone size is shown for a subset of rows, as once, few, many or a class of expanded clone.

TRBV3-1,TRBJ2-3,15,few,NA,TGTGCCAGCAGCCCCCAGACCAGCACGGCAGATACGCAGTATTTT,CASSPQTSTADTQYF
TRBV12-3/TRBV12-4,TRBJ2-1,13,few,TRBD1,TGTGCCAGCAGCATGGACAGGGGGCAGAAGCAGTTCTTC,CASSMDRGQKQFF
TRBV13,TRBJ2-7,16,NA,TRBD2,TGTGCCAGCAGCTTTTCCCCTAGCGGGAGCGCCAACGAGCAGTACTTC,CASSFSPSGSANEQYF
TRBV27,TRBJ1-2,15,many,NA,TGTGCCAGCAGTTTATTGCGTGGATCTACCTATGGCTACACCTTC,CASSLLRGSTYGYTF
TRBV5-6,TRBJ2-1,14,many,TRBD2,TGTGCCAGCACAACTAGCGGACTCTACAATGAGCAGTTCTTC,CASTTSGLYNEQFF
TRBV7-2,TRBJ2-1,16,NA,NA,TGCGCCAGCAGCCCCTTCTTGGAGGGCCGATACAATGAGCAGTTCTTC,CASSPFLEGRYNEQFF
TRBV12-5,TRBJ1-2,15,many,TRBD1,TGTGCTAGTGGTCCCCGGACAGGGTTGACGGCTGGCTACACCTTC,CASGPRTGLTAGYTF
TRBV28,TRBJ2-7,15,once,TRBD1,TGTGCCAGCCGAGGACGGGGACAGAGTCCCTACGAGCAGTACTTC,CASRGRGQSPYEQYF
TRBV19,TRBJ2-1,14,NA,NA,TGTGCCAGTAGCCCGGGACCCCCCAATGAGGAGCAGTTCTTC,CASSPGPPNEEQFF
TRBV7-3,TRBJ2-3,12,NA,NA,TGTGCCAGCAGCTTAGGAGAAGGTGCGCAGTATTTT,CASSLGEGAQYF
TRBV11-3,TRBJ2-1,17,NA,TRBD1,TGTGCCAGCAGCTCCAGGCGTCCGGGGACAGGGGGCAATGAGCAGTTCTTC,CASSSRRPGTGGNEQFF
TRBV7-6,TRBJ1-5,12,few,NA,TGTGCCACAGGCTTCCCACATCAGCCCCAGCATTTT,CATGFPHQPQHF
TRBV6-1,TRBJ2-4,13,few,NA,TGTGCCAGCCGACACGCAGCCAAAAACATTCAGTACTTC,CASRHAAKNIQYF
TRBV18,TRBJ1-2,15,NA,NA,TGTGCCAGCTCACCACGGTGGGGTCCGGGATATGGCTACACCTTC,CASSPRWGPGYGYTF
TRBV19,TRBJ1-1,16,few,TRBD1,TGTGCCAGTAGTATAGGCCACAGGGGGTTATTCACTGAAGCTTTCTTT,CASSIGHRGLFTEAFF
TRBV6-1,TRBJ2-3,12,NA,NA,TGTGCCAGCGTCGGGGATACAGATACGCAGTATTTT,CASVGDTDTQYF
TRBV28,TRBJ2-7,14,many,NA,TGTGCCATCACCCGGAGGGGTTGGACCTACGAGCAGTACTTC,CAITRRGWTYEQYF
TRBV28,TRBJ2-7,12,many,NA,TGTGCCAGCAGTTCCACATACTACGAGCAGTACTTC,CASSSTYYEQYF
TRBV28,TRBJ1-3,16,NA,TRBD1,TGTGCCAGCAGTTTATTGATCGGACAGGGGAGGTGGACCATATATTTT,CASSLLIGQGRWTIYF
TRBV7-8,TRBJ2-7,15,many,TRBD2,TGTGCCAGCAGCTTAGTCGGGGGGGCCACCGTCGTGCAGTACTTC,CASSLVGGATVVQYF
TRBV30,TRBJ1-5,13,many,NA,TGTGCCTGGAGTGGGGGGCGTAATCAGCCCCAGCATTTT,CAWSGGRNQPQHF
TRBV20-1,TRBJ2-5,16,many,TRBD2,TGCAGTGCTAGAGATTGGACTAGCGGGAGCTTAGAGACCCAGTACTTC,CSARDWTSGSLETQYF
TRBV28,TRBJ1-4,16,NA,TRBD1,TGTGCCAGCAGTTTACAGGTTCAGGGGGCCGATGAAAAACTGTTTTTT,CASSLQVQGADEKLFF
TRBV11-2,TRBJ2-7,12,NA,NA,TGTGCCAGCAGAAGTTATCGTCACGAGCAGTACTTC,CASRSYRHEQYF
TRBV2,TRBJ2-5,16,many,TRBD2,TGTGCCAGCACGGCGATGACTAGCGGAAGTGGAGAGACCCAGTACTTC,CASTAMTSGSGETQYF
TRBV24-1,TRBJ1-2,13,few,NA,TGTGCCACCAGTGAAGGGAGAAACTATGGCTACACCTTC,CATSEGRNYGYTF
TRBV29-1,TRBJ1-1,12,NA,NA,TGCAGCGTTTGGAAGGGGAACACTGAAGCTTTCTTT,CSVWKGNTEAFF
TRBV7-2,TRBJ2-3,16,few,NA,TGTGCCAGCAGCCGAGGGGGGCTGCGGGACACAGATACGCAGTATTTT,CASSRGGLRDTDTQYF
TRBV5-1,TRBJ2-7,14,many,NA,TGCGCCAGCAGCTTCGACGGTGTTCCCTACGAGCAGTACTTC,CASSFDGVPYEQYF
TRBV20-1,TRBJ2-6,17,NA,TRBD2,TGCAGTGCTAGCGGACTAGCGGGGGTCTCTGGGGCCAACGTCCTGACTTTC,CSASGLAGVSGANVLTF
TRBV20-1,TRBJ2-5,14,NA,TRBD1,TGCAGTGCTAGAAACAGGGGGCTACAAGAGACCCAGTACTTC,CSARNRGLQETQYF
TRBV27,TRBJ2-7,15,many,TRBD2,TGTGCCAGCACCTCACTAGCGGGAGGACCATACGAGCAGTACTTC,CASTSLAGGPYEQYF
TRBV3-1,TRBJ1-2,16,many,NA,TGTGCCAGCAGCCAAGAAAGCTTGGGAATTGCCTATGGCTACACCTTC,CASSQESLGIAYGYTF
TRBV20-1,TRBJ2-1,16,many,TRBD2,TGCAGTGCTAGAGTGCTAGCGGGAGGGATACGGTCCTTGCCGTTCTTC,CSARVLAGGIRSLPFF
TRBV6-5,TRBJ2-5,17,few,NA,TGTGCCAGCAGTTACTCGTACTACAGCCTCCCCCAGAGGACCCAGTACTTC,CASSYSYYSLPQRTQYF
TRBV7-2,TRBJ2-7,13,many,NA,TGTGCCAGCAGCTTTAAGGGGGGACCCGAGCAGTACTTC,CASSFKGGPEQYF